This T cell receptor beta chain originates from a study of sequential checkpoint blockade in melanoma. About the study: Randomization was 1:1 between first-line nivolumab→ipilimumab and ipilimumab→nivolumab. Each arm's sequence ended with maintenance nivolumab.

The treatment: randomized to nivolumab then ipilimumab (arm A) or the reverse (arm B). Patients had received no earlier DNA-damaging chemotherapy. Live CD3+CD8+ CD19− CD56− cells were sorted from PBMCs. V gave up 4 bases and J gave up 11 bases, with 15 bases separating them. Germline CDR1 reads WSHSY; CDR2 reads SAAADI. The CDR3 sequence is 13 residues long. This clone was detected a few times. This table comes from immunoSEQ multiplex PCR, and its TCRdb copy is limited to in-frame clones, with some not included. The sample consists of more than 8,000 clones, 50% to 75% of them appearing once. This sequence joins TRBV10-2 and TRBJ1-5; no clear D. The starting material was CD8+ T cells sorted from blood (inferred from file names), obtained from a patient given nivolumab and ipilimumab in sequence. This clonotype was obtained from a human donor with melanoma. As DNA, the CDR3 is TGCGCCAGCAGTGTAAAGGAAAATGGAGCCCAGCATTTT. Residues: CASSVKENGAQHF.